What follows are 14 T cell receptor beta chains derived from one specimen sequenced in a study of blood T cell repertoires in COVID-19. Assay: immunoSEQ multiplex PCR; the TCRdb copy retains only in-frame clones and omits some. Of under 150,000 clones in the sample, approximately 87% were seen once. Material: peripheral blood. Source of these receptors: a man in his fifties with acute or convalescent COVID-19.

The rearrangement joins TRBV24-1 to TRBJ2-7; the D is unclear. The V and J ends lost 9 bases and 2 bases respectively, with 16 bases between them. Per germline, CDR1 KGHDR and CDR2 SFDVKD. This CDR3 comprises 14 residues. CDR3 coding DNA: TGTGCCACCGTTGGCTTGGCTTCCGCCTACGAGCAGTACTTC. Translating gives CATVGLASAYEQYF.

The gene calls are TRBV18 and TRBJ2-5; 12 bases line up with TRBD2. The ends lost 4 bases at V and 7 bases at J; junction bases unmatched: 4. CDR1 KGHSH and CDR2 LQKENI come from the germline V gene. The CDR3 extends over 14 amino acids. CDR3 sequence (DNA): TGTGCCAGCTCACGACTAGCGGGAGAACGGACCCAGTACTTC. Its translation: CASSRLAGERTQYF.

This clone was seen only once. The J gene is TRBJ1-1, the V gene TRBV18; D is uncertain. Looked up from germline, CDR1 is KGHSH and CDR2 is LQKENI. This CDR3 contains 13 residues. Trimming removed 2 bases from V and 3 bases from J, with 7 bases in between. In nucleotides, the CDR3 is TGTGCCAGCTCACCAGAGAGGGACACTGAAGCTTTCTTT. The encoded protein is CASSPERDTEAFF.

Comment on this clone: Additional DNA sequences in this sample encode the identical CDR3. V gene TRBV15 combines with J gene TRBJ1-1; D is unclear. The CDR3 loop spans 13 amino acids. The germline V gene encodes CDR1 LNHNV and CDR2 YYDKDF (reference sequence). The V end was cut by 5 bases, the J end by 4 bases, with 11 bases between. The CDR3 spells CATSSPGGTEAFF. As DNA, the CDR3 is TGTGCCACCAGCTCCCCAGGAGGCACTGAAGCTTTCTTT.

The V gene is TRBV11-2, the J gene TRBJ2-5; 13 nucleotides align to TRBD2. The length of the CDR3 is 17 residues. Germline V gene lookup returns CDR1 SGHAT and CDR2 FQNNGV. The V gene end was trimmed by 2 bases and the J gene end by 5 bases; junction bases not matched to a gene: 8. In nucleotides, the CDR3 is TGTGCCAGCAGCTTACTACAACAACTAGCGGGAGGGGAGACCCAGTACTTC. Translating gives CASSLLQQLAGGETQYF.

The rearrangement uses TRBV18 and TRBJ2-7; D is undetermined. The CDR3 runs to 12 residues. Per germline, CDR1 KGHSH and CDR2 LQKENI. The ends were cut back, 3 bases at V and 6 bases at J, with 9 bases in the middle. CDR3 nucleotide sequence: TGTGCCAGCTCACCGAGTGCGAGCGAGCAGTACTTC. Protein sequence: CASSPSASEQYF.

The chain carries TRBV12-3 or TRBV12-4 and TRBJ1-2; 8 positions agree with TRBD1. Trimming removed 9 bases from V and 8 bases from J; junction bases left unmatched: 11. This CDR3 contains 13 residues. CDR3 region: CARVPGQAQGYTF. The CDR3 DNA sequence: TGTGCCAGGGTACCGGGACAGGCTCAAGGCTACACCTTC.

V is TRBV5-1 and J is TRBJ2-1, with 14 positions matching TRBD2. The J segment lost 12 bases and the V segment lost 4 bases, leaving 6 bases of the junction unmatched. CDR1 and CDR2 (germline): SGHRS, YFSETQ. The CDR3 sequence is 14 residues long. CDR3 coding DNA: TGCGCCAGCAGCGGGGGACTAGCGGGAGTTGGGCAGTTCTTC. Its protein is CASSGGLAGVGQFF.

This rearrangement joins TRBV27 to TRBJ2-7; TRBD1 agrees at 8 bases. Per germline, CDR1 MNHEY and CDR2 SMNVEV (reference sequence). The CDR3 spans 17 residues. Trimming at V came to 7 bases and at J to 2 bases, leaving 16 bases not matched to a gene. CDR3 coding DNA: TGTGCCAGCACACCACGGATCCAGGGGGCTGTTACCTACGAGCAGTACTTC. Translating gives CASTPRIQGAVTYEQYF.

A few counts support this clone. The rearrangement joins TRBV10-2 to TRBJ1-5; TRBD1 matches 7 bases. The CDR3 totals 16 residues. V was pared by 3 bases and J by 5 bases, with 10 bases of the junction left unmatched. Germline CDR1 reads WSHSY; CDR2 reads SAAADI. The CDR3 sequence is CASSDYRQGVDQPQHF. The CDR3 bases are TGCGCCAGCAGTGATTACAGGCAGGGGGTTGATCAGCCCCAGCATTTT.

The rearrangement uses TRBV5-1 and TRBJ1-2, with D uncertain. Germline CDR1 and CDR2: SGHRS and YFSETQ. V gave up 2 bases and J gave up 2 bases, with 10 bases separating them. This CDR3 has 14 residues. The CDR3 sequence is CASSLREQNYGYTF. CDR3 DNA sequence: TGCGCCAGCAGCTTAAGGGAGCAGAACTATGGCTACACCTTC.

This clone was seen a single time. The chain recombines TRBV9 with TRBJ2-2; D uncertain. Trimming removed 2 bases from V and 1 base from J, with 6 bases in between. This CDR3 is 14 amino acids long. Germline assignment: CDR1 SGDLS and CDR2 YYNGEE. CDR3 nucleotide sequence: TGTGCCAGCAGCGTTTCCGGGAACACCGGGGAGCTGTTTTTT. This sequence encodes CASSVSGNTGELFF.

This clone has a single count. The chain recombines TRBV19 with TRBJ2-3; no clear D gene. This CDR3 has 15 amino acids. Germline CDR1 and CDR2: LNHDA and SQIVND (reference sequence). Trimming shortened V by 1 base and J by 2 bases, and 10 bases separated the two germline ends. CDR3 sequence reads: CASSIGGSPTDTQYF. The CDR3 region has the DNA TGTGCCAGTAGTATAGGTGGTAGCCCCACAGATACGCAGTATTTT.

The chain carries TRBV5-4 and TRBJ1-2; TRBD1 is a possible D gene (6 bases). Germline V gene data show CDR1 as SGHNT and CDR2 as YYREEE (reference sequence). This CDR3 region has 13 residues. Trimming shortened V by 2 bases and J by 1 base, and 6 bases separated the two germline ends. CDR3 loop: CASSLQGNYGYTF. The CDR3 nucleotides read TGTGCCAGCAGCTTACAGGGTAACTATGGCTACACCTTC.